This TCR beta chain appears in the sequencing data of a study of blood T cells in healthy people across ages. PCR was performed a second time for roughly 7 to 11 cycles using a sample-barcoded 5' primer and a J-beta primer mix. Every sample returned 3 million or more CDR3-containing paired-end reads. TCRdb redid the calling of the 5' RACE reads with MiXCR, one entry per CDR3 protein. Of 1.5 million to 2 million distinct CDR3 sequences in the sample, 28% are singletons; the top ten hold 7.7%. Germline lookup yields CDR1 SQVTM and CDR2 ANQGSEA. CDR3 length: 17 residues. On this clonotype: As yet, its antigen is unknown. A read error may produce the germline difference seen at one junction end.

Study-wide findings and caveats: Roughly linear age-related decline in beta diversity appeared, significant by age 40. Investigators treated diversity estimates from one million T cells as underestimates.

The sequencing sample was made of blood. The V and J genes are TRBV29-1 and TRBJ2-1; 8 bases line up with TRBD1. This receptor was obtained from a woman aged 25 to 45 in good health. In DNA, the CDR3 is TGCAGCGTTAGGTCAGGGGGCGGCGGCGGGATCTACAATGAGCAGGTCTTC. It is translated as CSVRSGGGGGIYNEQVF.